A selection of T cell receptor beta chains follows, all from one sample in a study of shared clonotypes between healthy human individuals. Assay: immunoSEQ multiplex PCR; the TCRdb copy retains only in-frame clones and omits some. The profile shows about 79,000 clones, 50% to 70% of them singletons. What was sequenced was memory CD8+ T cells sorted from blood. The receptor set was obtained from a man in his thirties or forties in good health. Each CDR3 is given without its conserved first and last residue. The order of the fields is J gene, V gene, CDR3 protein.

>TRBJ2-1|TRBV7-6
ASSLLDDNNEQF
>TRBJ2-3|TRBV5-1
ASSSGKLTDTQY
>TRBJ2-1|TRBV27
ASSSRTSGFAHNEQF
>TRBJ2-2|TRBV4-2
ASSQQLVTGELF
>TRBJ1-2|TRBV6-6
ASSYSAGDRYT
>TRBJ2-7|TRBV9
ASSAIGSTYEQY
>TRBJ2-5|TRBV2
ASCREETQY
>TRBJ1-3|TRBV9
ASSASLADGIPGNTIY
>TRBJ2-1|TRBV6-5
ASSSHWTGYNEQF
>TRBJ2-2|TRBV9
ASSVFKGIGNTGELF
>TRBJ2-5|TRBV10-2
ASQGIGSGETQY
>TRBJ2-7|TRBV7-2
ASGGTTYEQY
>TRBJ2-1|TRBV2
ASRPNTYNEQF
>TRBJ2-7|TRBV29-1
SVEPGEDEQY
>TRBJ2-5|TRBV7-3
ASSFPPAQY
>TRBJ1-2|TRBV11-2
ASSFENYGYT
>TRBJ2-7|TRBV6-6
ASSFLLAGDLYEQY
>TRBJ2-1|TRBV11-2
ASSFEGAYEQF
>TRBJ2-1|TRBV6-1
ASSHLAGRDNEQF
>TRBJ2-7|TRBV2
ASSDWREGPSYEQY
>TRBJ2-7|TRBV7-9
ASSHQPGQGTYEQY
>TRBJ2-1|TRBV7-9
ASTRLAGTDEQF
>TRBJ2-7|TRBV10-3
AKSSPAPSYEQY
>TRBJ2-3|TRBV19
ASSIGSGSTDTQY
>TRBJ2-3|TRBV4-2
ASSQYRGDPEHTDTQY
>TRBJ2-5|TRBV5-5
ASSPEEGRETQY
>TRBJ2-3|TRBV6-5
ASSVLAVGPGTQY
>TRBJ2-7|TRBV27
ASSPVSSYEQY
>TRBJ2-1|TRBV28
ASSLHPLARDVGEQF
>TRBJ1-2|TRBV4-3
ASSQMDSPGLGNYGYT
>TRBJ2-5|TRBV6-6
ASSYGAFPETQY
>TRBJ2-1|TRBV4-3
ASSQDGTSGSQQF
>TRBJ2-3|TRBV30
ACRGTGWITDTQY
>TRBJ1-5|TRBV21-1
ASSLRGTGKVVGQPQH
>TRBJ2-1|TRBV4-3
ASSLERSSYNEQF
>TRBJ1-5|TRBV30
AWSDETASNQPQH
>TRBJ2-7|TRBV4-3
ASSQDAGTGEGEQY
>TRBJ1-1|TRBV6-5
ASSWTGMTEAF
>TRBJ2-3|TRBV29-1
SVVLAHTDTQY
>TRBJ2-7|TRBV11-2
ASSRGLAPHEQY
>TRBJ1-5|TRBV28
ASSLIPPQH
>TRBJ2-1|TRBV4-3
ASSLPPSGSSYNEQF
>TRBJ2-3|TRBV7-8
ASSLYAGPRYTDTQY
>TRBJ2-1|TRBV5-5
ASSLTMGEQF
>TRBJ2-1|TRBV9
ASSATGQNNEQF
>TRBJ2-7|TRBV7-9
ASSLGTGVYYEQY
>TRBJ2-7|TRBV4-1
ASLYSGGHEQY
>TRBJ1-5|TRBV7-2
ASSYDRGQPQH
>TRBJ2-1|TRBV28
ASSALYNEQF
>TRBJ2-5|TRBV25-1
ASSEEQDEQETQY
>TRBJ2-1|TRBV7-7
ASSKEGLGANEQF
>TRBJ2-1|TRBV2
ASSELDLGITYNEQF
>TRBJ2-5|TRBV27
ASSFRDRGRGETQY
>TRBJ2-2|TRBV30
AWSVLWGDTGELF
>TRBJ1-1|TRBV4-3
ASSPHRTLNTEAF